This T cell receptor beta chain comes out of a study of cytomegalovirus exposure and HLA in healthy donors. Whole-study results and caveats: Later, an analysis found that common viral pathogens appeared to be linked with several of the most significant clusters.

Notes on this clone: The antigen is not known.

The germline V and J ends were trimmed by 1 base and 0 bases, with 6 bases remaining between them. The V gene's germline CDR1 is KGHSH and CDR2 LQKENI. This CDR3 spans 14 amino acids. Use of 60 Vbeta and 13 Jbeta primers characterized the PCR. Sequenced by immunoSEQ multiplex PCR; TCRdb stores in-frame clones only, minus some. The sample comprises about 91,000 clones, approximately 78% of which are singletons, and 4% to 5.5% rests with the top ten. The sequence derives from a male donor in good health and CMV-seropositive. The chain couples TRBV18 to TRBJ1-1; D is ambiguous. The material sequenced was PBMCs. This CDR3 is CASSPRSVNTEAFF. CDR3 bases: TGTGCCAGCTCACCACGGTCAGTGAACACTGAAGCTTTCTTT.